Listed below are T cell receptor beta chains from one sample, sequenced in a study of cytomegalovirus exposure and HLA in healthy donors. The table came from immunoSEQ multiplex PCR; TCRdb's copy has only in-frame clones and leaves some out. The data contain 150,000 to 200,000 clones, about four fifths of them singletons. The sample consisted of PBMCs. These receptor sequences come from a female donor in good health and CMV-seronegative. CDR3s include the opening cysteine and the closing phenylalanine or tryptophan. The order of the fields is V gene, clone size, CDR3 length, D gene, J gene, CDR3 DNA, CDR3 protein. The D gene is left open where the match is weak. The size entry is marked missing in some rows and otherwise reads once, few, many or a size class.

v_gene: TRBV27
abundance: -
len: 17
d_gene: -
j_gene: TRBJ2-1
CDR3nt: TGTGCCAGCAGTTTATCGGGACACCCCAGCTCCTACAATGAGCAGTTCTTC
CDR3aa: CASSLSGHPSSYNEQFF

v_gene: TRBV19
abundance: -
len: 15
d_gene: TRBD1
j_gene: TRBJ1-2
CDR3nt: TGTGCCAGTACCGACCTCCGGGACAGGGGATCTGGCTACACCTTC
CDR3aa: CASTDLRDRGSGYTF

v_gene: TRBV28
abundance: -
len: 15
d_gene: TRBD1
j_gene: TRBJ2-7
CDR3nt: TGTGCCAGCAGTTTACATGGGACAGGGTCCTACGAGCAGTACTTC
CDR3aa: CASSLHGTGSYEQYF

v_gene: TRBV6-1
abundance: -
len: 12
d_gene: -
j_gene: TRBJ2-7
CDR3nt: TGTGCCAGCAGTGAATCGGGGTTCGAGCAGTACTTC
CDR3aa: CASSESGFEQYF

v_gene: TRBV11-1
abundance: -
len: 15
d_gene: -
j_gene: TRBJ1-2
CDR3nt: TGTGCCAGCAGCTTAGGGACGACAGATAACTATGGCTACACCTTC
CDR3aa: CASSLGTTDNYGYTF

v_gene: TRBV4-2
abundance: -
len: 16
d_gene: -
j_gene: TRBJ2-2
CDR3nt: TGTGCCAGCAGCCAAGCCCCCGGGGAGGACACCGGGGAGCTGTTTTTT
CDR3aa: CASSQAPGEDTGELFF

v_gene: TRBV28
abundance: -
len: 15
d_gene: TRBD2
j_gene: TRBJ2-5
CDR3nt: TGTGCCAGCAGTCCCGGGACTAGCGGGAGTGAGACCCAGTACTTC
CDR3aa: CASSPGTSGSETQYF

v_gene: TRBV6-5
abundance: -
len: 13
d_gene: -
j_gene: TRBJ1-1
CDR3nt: TGTGCCAGCAAAGAACAGGCTAACACTGAAGCTTTCTTT
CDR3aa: CASKEQANTEAFF

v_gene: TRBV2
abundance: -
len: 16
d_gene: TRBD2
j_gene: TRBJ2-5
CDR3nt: TGTGCCAGCACGCCCCTCAGCGGGGGGCGGGGAGAGACCCAGTACTTC
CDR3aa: CASTPLSGGRGETQYF

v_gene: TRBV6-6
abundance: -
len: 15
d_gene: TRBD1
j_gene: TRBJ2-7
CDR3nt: TGTGCCAGCAGCTCCACAGGGGGTAGCTCCTACGAGCAGTACTTC
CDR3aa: CASSSTGGSSYEQYF

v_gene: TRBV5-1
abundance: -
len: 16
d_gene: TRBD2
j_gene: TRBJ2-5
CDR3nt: TGTGCCAGCAGCCTGCCTAGCGGGAGAACGTCAGAGACCCAGTACTTC
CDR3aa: CASSLPSGRTSETQYF

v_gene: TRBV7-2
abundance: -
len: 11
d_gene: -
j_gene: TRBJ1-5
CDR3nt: TGTGCCAGCAGCTTAGTCGGTCCCCAGCATTTT
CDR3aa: CASSLVGPQHF

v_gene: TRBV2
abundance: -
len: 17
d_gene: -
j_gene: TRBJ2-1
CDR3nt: TGTGCCAGCAGTGTGCGGAGGGCCGTGAGCTCCTACAATGAGCAGTTCTTC
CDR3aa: CASSVRRAVSSYNEQFF

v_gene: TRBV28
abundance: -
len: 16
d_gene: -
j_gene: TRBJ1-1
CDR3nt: TGTGCCAGCAGTTTTCAGGTCGACAGTTTGAACACTGAAGCTTTCTTT
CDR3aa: CASSFQVDSLNTEAFF

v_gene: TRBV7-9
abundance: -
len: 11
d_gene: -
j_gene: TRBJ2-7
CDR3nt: TGTTCCAGCAGCTCAGATTACGAGCAGTACTTC
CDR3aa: CSSSSDYEQYF

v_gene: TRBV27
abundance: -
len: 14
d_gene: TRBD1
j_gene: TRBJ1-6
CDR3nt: TGTGCCAGCAGTTTTCAGGGGGGCTTAGGGCCCCTCCACTTT
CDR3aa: CASSFQGGLGPLHF

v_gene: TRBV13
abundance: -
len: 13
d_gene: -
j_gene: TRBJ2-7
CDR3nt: TGTGCCAGCAGCGCCCTAACAGGGTTCGAGCAGTACTTC
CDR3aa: CASSALTGFEQYF

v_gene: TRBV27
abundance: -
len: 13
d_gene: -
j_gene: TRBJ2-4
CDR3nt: TGTGCCAGCAGTTCGGACAGCAAAAACATTCAGTACTTC
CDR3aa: CASSSDSKNIQYF

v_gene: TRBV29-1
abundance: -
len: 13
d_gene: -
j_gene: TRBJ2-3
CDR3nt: TGCAGCGTTGACAGTCCTAGCACAGATACGCAGTATTTT
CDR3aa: CSVDSPSTDTQYF

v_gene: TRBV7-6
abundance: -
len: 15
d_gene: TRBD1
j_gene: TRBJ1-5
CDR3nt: TGTGCCAGCAGCCCCGGGACAGGGGACAATCAGCCCCAGCATTTT
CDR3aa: CASSPGTGDNQPQHF

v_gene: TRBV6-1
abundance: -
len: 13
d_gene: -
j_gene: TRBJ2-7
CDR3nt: TGTGCCAGCAACCCCTCGGGACTCTACGAGCAGTACTTC
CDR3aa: CASNPSGLYEQYF

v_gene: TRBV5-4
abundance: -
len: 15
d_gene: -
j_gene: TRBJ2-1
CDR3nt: TGTGCCAGCAGCTTGGTCGGGAACTCCTACAATGAGCAGTTCTTC
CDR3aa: CASSLVGNSYNEQFF

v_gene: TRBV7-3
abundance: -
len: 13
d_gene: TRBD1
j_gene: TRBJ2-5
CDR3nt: TGTGCCAGCAGCCGACAGGGTTCGGAGACCCAGTACTTC
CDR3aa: CASSRQGSETQYF

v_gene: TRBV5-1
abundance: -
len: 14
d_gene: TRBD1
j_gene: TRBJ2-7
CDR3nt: TGCGCCAGCAGCCTTCAGGGACAGGGCTTAGAGCAGTACTTC
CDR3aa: CASSLQGQGLEQYF

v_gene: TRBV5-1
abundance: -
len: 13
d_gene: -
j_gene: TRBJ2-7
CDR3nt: TGCGCCAGCCGGTTCTCGCAGGGCTACGAGCAGTACTTC
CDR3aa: CASRFSQGYEQYF

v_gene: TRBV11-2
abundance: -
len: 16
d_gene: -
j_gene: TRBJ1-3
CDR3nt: TGTGCCAGCAGCTCCCCTTACAGGGAGCGTGGAAACACCATATATTTT
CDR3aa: CASSSPYRERGNTIYF

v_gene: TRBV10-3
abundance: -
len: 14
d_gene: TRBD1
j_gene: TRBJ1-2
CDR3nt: TGTGCCATCAGTGCGGGGACAGGCGTCTATGGCTACACCTTC
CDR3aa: CAISAGTGVYGYTF

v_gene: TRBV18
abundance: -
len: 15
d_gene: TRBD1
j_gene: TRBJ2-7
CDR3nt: TGTGCCAGCTCACAAGAGGGACAGGGGACCTACGAGCAGTACTTC
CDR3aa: CASSQEGQGTYEQYF

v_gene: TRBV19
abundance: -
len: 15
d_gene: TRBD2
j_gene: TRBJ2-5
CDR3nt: TGTGCCAGTAGTAAGCGGGGGGGGCTCCAAGAGACCCAGTACTTC
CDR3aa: CASSKRGGLQETQYF

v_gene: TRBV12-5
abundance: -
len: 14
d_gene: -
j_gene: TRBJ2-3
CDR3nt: TGTGCTAGTGGTTTGGTAGGAGGCACAGATACGCAGTATTTT
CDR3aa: CASGLVGGTDTQYF

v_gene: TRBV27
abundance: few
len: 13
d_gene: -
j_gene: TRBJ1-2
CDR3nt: TGTGCCAGCAGTTGGGGACTGAATGGGGGCTACACCTTC
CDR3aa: CASSWGLNGGYTF

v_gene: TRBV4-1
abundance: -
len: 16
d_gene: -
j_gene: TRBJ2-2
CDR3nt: TGCGCCAGCAGCCAAGACAGGACAGAGTTTGCCGGGGAGCTGTTTTTT
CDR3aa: CASSQDRTEFAGELFF

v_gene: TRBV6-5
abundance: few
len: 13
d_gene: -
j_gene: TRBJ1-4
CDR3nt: TGTGCCAGCGGCCCCCTCCGGGATGAAAAACTGTTTTTT
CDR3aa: CASGPLRDEKLFF

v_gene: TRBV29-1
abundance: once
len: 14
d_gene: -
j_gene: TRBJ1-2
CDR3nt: TGCAGCGTTGAGAGAAGGGACATAAACTATGGCTACACCTTC
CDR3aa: CSVERRDINYGYTF

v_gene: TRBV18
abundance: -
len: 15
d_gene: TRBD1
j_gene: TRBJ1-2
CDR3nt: TGTGCCAGCTCACCCTCGACAGGGTTAGACTATGGCTACACCTTC
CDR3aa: CASSPSTGLDYGYTF

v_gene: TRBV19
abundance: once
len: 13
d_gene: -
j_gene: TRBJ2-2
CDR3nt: TGTGCCAGCTCAGGGTTAAGCACCGGGGAGCTGTTTTTT
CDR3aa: CASSGLSTGELFF

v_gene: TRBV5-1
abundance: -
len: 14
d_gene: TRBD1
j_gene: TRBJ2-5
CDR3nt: TGCGCCAGCAGCTTGGAAGGGACAGATCTCCGCCAGTACTTC
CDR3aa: CASSLEGTDLRQYF

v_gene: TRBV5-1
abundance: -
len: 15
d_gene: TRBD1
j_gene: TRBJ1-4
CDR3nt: TGCGCCAGCAGATCTAGGACAGGGACTGTCGAAAAACTGTTTTTT
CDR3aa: CASRSRTGTVEKLFF

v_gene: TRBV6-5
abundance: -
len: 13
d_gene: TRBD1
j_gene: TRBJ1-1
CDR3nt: TGTGCCAGCAGTTACGAGGGACAGGGTGAAGCTTTCTTT
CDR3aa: CASSYEGQGEAFF

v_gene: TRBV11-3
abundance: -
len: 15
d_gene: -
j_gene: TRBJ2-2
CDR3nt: TGTGCCAGCAGCCCTGAGAATCTTAACACCGGGGAGCTGTTTTTT
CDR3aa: CASSPENLNTGELFF

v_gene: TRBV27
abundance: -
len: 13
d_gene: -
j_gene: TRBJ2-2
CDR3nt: TGTGCCAGCAGTTTTCAGGGTGCCGGGGAGCTGTTTTTT
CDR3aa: CASSFQGAGELFF

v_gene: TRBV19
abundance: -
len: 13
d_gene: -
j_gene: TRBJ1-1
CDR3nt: TGTGCCAGTAGTATTCAGGGTGACACTGAAGCTTTCTTT
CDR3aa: CASSIQGDTEAFF

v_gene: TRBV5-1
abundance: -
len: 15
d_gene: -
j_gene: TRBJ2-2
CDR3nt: TGCGCCAGCAGCTTGCCCAGGGGGAACACCGGGGAGCTGTTTTTT
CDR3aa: CASSLPRGNTGELFF

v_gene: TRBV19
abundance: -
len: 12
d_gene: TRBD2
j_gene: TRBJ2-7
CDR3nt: TGTGCCAGTAGTATATCTAGCGGCGAGCAGTACTTC
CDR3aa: CASSISSGEQYF

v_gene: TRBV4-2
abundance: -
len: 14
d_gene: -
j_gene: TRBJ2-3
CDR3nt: TGTGCCAGCAGCCAAGATGAGGGTCCCGATACGCAGTATTTT
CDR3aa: CASSQDEGPDTQYF

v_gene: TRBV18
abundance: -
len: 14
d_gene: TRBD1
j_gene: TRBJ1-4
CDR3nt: TGTGCCAGCTCACCCTTGACAGGGGATGAAAAACTGTTTTTT
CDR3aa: CASSPLTGDEKLFF

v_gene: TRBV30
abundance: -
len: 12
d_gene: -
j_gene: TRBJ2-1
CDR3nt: TGTGCCTGGAGTGATTACATCAATGAGCAGTTCTTC
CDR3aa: CAWSDYINEQFF